This T cell receptor (beta chain) was observed in a study of T cell repertoires in cytomegalovirus infection. V lost 7 bases and J lost 5; bases outside the gene matches: 13. From germline, CDR1 is MNHNS and CDR2 SASEGT. The CDR3 consists of 15 residues. Concerning this clonotype: Its antigen is unknown.

TCRdb ran MiXCR on the reads and lists one entry per CDR3 protein. The sample lists about half a million distinct CDR3 sequences, about 39% seen once, with roughly two fifths in the top ten. The receptor was derived from a human donor in good health (CMV status not recorded). Some clones in this sample may be carry-over from other donors' samples. The chain carries TRBV6-1 and TRBJ1-2; the match to TRBD1 covers 7 bases. This sample comprised cultured PBMCs, obtained from culture after CMV antigen stimulation. The CDR3 DNA sequence: TGTGCCAGCATCAGAAACCGGGACAGTGTTTATGGCTACACCTTC. Protein product: CASIRNRDSVYGYTF.